These 24 T cell receptor beta chains were sequenced from one sample in a study of cytomegalovirus exposure and HLA in healthy donors. This PCR relied on a set of 60 Vbeta primers and 13 Jbeta primers. Profiled with immunoSEQ multiplex PCR; TCRdb holds only in-frame clones, not every one. Counted here are about 180,000 clones, roughly 82% occurring once; the ten biggest clones make up 1% to 1.5%. The specimen was PBMCs. Every receptor here comes from a girl aged 2 to 10 in good health and CMV-seropositive.

V and J are TRBV19 and TRBJ2-7; D is ambiguous. The CDR3 is 15 amino acids. CDR1 is LNHDA and CDR2 is SQIVND in the germline V gene (reference sequence). Trimming took off 7 bases at V and 0 bases at J, with 16 bases between the two ends. CDR3: CASKELTYLSYEQYF. CDR3 coding DNA: TGTGCCAGTAAGGAGTTGACTTACCTCTCCTACGAGCAGTACTTC. The whole variable domain, remainder taken from reference TRBV19 and TRBJ2-7, is DGGITQSPKYLFRKEGQNVTLSCEQNLNHDAMYWYRQDPGQGLRLIYYSQIVNDFQKGDIAEGYSVSREKKESFPLTVTSAQKNPTAFYLCASKELTYLSYEQYFGPGTRLTVT.

V gene TRBV29-1 combines with J gene TRBJ1-1, with D perhaps matching TRBD1 (5 bases). Trimming removed 5 bases from V and 2 bases from J, with 21 bases in between. The CDR3 length is 16 residues. Germline CDR1 is SQVTM and CDR2 is ANQGSEA. CDR3 coding DNA: TGCAGCGTTTTATCAGGGTCTGGGATCCTAAACACTGAAGCTTTCTTT. Encoded protein: CSVLSGSGILNTEAFF.

The CDR3, as DNA: TGTGCCAGCGGGCAGCGGGAGAGGGAGACCCAGTACTTC. Protein sequence: CASGQRERETQYF. The gene calls are TRBV2 and TRBJ2-5, with 8 positions matching TRBD2. CDR3 length: 13 residues. Germline V gives CDR1 SNHLY, CDR2 FYNNEI. Trimming cost V 8 bases and J 5 bases; bases outside gene matches: 7.

The gene calls are TRBV5-1 and TRBJ1-4; D not certain. Germline CDR1 SGHRS, CDR2 YFSETQ. The V and J ends lost 4 bases and 3 bases respectively, with 13 bases between them. This CDR3 contains 15 residues. CDR3 DNA sequence: TGCGCCAGCAGCGTAGCGAGAGCCCCTAATGAAAAACTGTTTTTT. Translating it yields CASSVARAPNEKLFF.

The gene calls are TRBV11-2 and TRBJ1-3; no clear D. Germline lookup yields CDR1 SGHAT and CDR2 FQNNGV. The CDR3 contains 19 residues. The ends were cut back, 1 base at V and 0 bases at J, with 19 bases in the middle. CDR3 sequence reads: CASSLAHFGWANSGNTIYF. The CDR3 DNA is TGTGCCAGCAGCTTAGCCCACTTTGGTTGGGCCAACTCTGGAAACACCATATATTTT.

This clone has just a few counts. This rearrangement joins TRBV30 to TRBJ1-5; 8 nucleotides agree with TRBD1. This CDR3 has 12 residues. Looked up from germline, CDR1 is GTSNPN and CDR2 is SVGIG (reference sequence). Trimming cost V 0 bases and J 11 bases; bases outside gene matches: 3. CDR3 region: CAWSVQGGTQHF. The CDR3 DNA follows: TGTGCCTGGAGTGTACAGGGGGGAACCCAGCATTTT.

This clone was seen just once. The CDR3 bases are TGTGCCAGCAGTGGAGGGGAGGGGTGGGAGCAGTACTTC. Protein: CASSGGEGWEQYF. The chain joins TRBV2 to TRBJ2-7; the match to TRBD2 covers 7 bases. The germline V gene encodes CDR1 SNHLY and CDR2 FYNNEI. The CDR3 is 13 residues long. The trim removed 4 bases at V and 7 bases at J, leaving 7 bases unmatched. Full variable domain (rest looked up from reference TRBV2 and TRBJ2-7): EPEVTQTPSHQVTQMGQEVILRCVPISNHLYFYWYRQILGQKVEFLVSFYNNEISEKSEIFDDQFSVERPDGSNFTLKIRSTKLEDSAMYFCASSGGEGWEQYFGPGTRLTVT.

This clone has a handful of counts. The V gene is TRBV5-4, the J gene TRBJ2-1, with TRBD2 matching 7 bases. The V and J ends lost 0 bases and 0 bases, in that order; junction bases with no gene match: 6. The germline V gene encodes CDR1 SGHNT and CDR2 YYREEE (reference sequence). The CDR3 totals 17 residues. The CDR3 here is CASSLVRLADSYNEQFF. DNA for the CDR3: TGTGCCAGCAGCTTGGTACGGCTAGCGGACTCCTACAATGAGCAGTTCTTC. The whole variable domain, remainder taken from reference TRBV5-4 and TRBJ2-1, is ETGVTQSPTHLIKTRGQQVTLRCSSQSGHNTVSWYQQALGQGPQFIFQYYREEENGRGNFPPRFSGLQFPNYSSELNVNALELDDSALYLCASSLVRLADSYNEQFFGPGTRLTVL.

The chain uses TRBV6-5 and TRBJ2-1, with 9 bases matching TRBD2. J lost 6 bases, V lost 6 bases, and 3 bases had no gene match. CDR3 size: 13 residues. Germline V gives CDR1 MNHEY, CDR2 SVGAGI. The DNA of the CDR3 is TGTGCCAGCAGACTAGCGGGTCCCAATGAGCAGTTCTTC. Translated: CASRLAGPNEQFF.

V is TRBV5-1 and J is TRBJ2-7; TRBD2 matches 8 bases. Germline trimming cut 6 bases from V and 3 bases from J; bases unmatched to any gene: 5. The CDR3 covers 13 residues. Germline CDR1 SGHRS, CDR2 YFSETQ. CDR3 sequence reads: CASTSGGIYEQYF. The CDR3 DNA is TGCGCCAGCACAAGCGGGGGAATCTACGAGCAGTACTTC.

V usage is TRBV4-1 and J usage is TRBJ2-7; 7 nucleotides agree with TRBD1. V lost 0 bases to trimming and J lost 7 bases; unmatched junction nucleotides: 12. The germline CDR1 and CDR2 sequences are MGHRA and YSYEKL. The CDR3 sequence is 16 residues long. The CDR3 loop reads CASSQEYDRVQMEQYF. Here the CDR3 DNA reads TGCGCCAGCAGCCAAGAGTACGACAGGGTCCAAATGGAGCAGTACTTC.

The chain carries TRBV10-3 and TRBJ2-5; 9 bases are a match to TRBD1. The end of the DNA fits TRBJ2-7 better, so the J call may be wrong. The CDR3 loop spans 14 amino acids. The germline V gene encodes CDR1 ENHRY and CDR2 SYGVKD. Here the CDR3 reads CAISETGGRYEQYF. CDR3 bases: TGTGCCATCAGTGAGACAGGGGGCAGGTACGAGCAGTACTTC.

The V gene is TRBV5-1, the J gene TRBJ1-3; no definite D call. Trimming pared 4 bases from V and 5 bases from J, leaving 22 bases between. The CDR3 is 17 residues long. Germline lookup yields CDR1 SGHRS and CDR2 YFSETQ. CDR3 DNA sequence: TGCGCCAGCAGCCGCGACGAGGGCCAGTCGTACCGAAACACCATATATTTT. Encoded protein: CASSRDEGQSYRNTIYF.

The chain uses TRBV14 and TRBJ2-1; TRBD2 agrees at 8 bases. J gave up 7 bases and V 1 base, and 3 bases lay outside the gene matches. The length of the CDR3 is 14 residues. Germline V gives CDR1 SGHDN, CDR2 FVKESK. For the CDR3, the DNA is TGTGCCAGCAGCCAAGCACTAGCGGTAAATGAGCAGTTCTTC. Translation gives CASSQALAVNEQFF.

This chain joins TRBV28 and TRBJ1-5; TRBD1 agrees at 7 bases. The germline V gene has CDR1 MDHEN and CDR2 SYDVKM. The V and J ends lost 6 bases and 2 bases, in that order; junction bases with no gene match: 7. The CDR3 consists of 15 residues. CDR3 sequence reads: CASRRPGGGNQPQHF. CDR3 sequence (DNA): TGTGCCAGCAGGCGTCCAGGGGGAGGCAATCAGCCCCAGCATTTT.

The V call is TRBV11-2, the J call TRBJ2-3; 8 nucleotides align to TRBD2. The germline V gene encodes CDR1 SGHAT and CDR2 FQNNGV. Unmatched junction bases numbered 4, after V lost 2 bases and J lost 0 bases. The CDR3 spans 16 residues. DNA for the CDR3: TGTGCCAGCAGCTTACCATGGACTAGCAGCACAGATACGCAGTATTTT. This gives the protein CASSLPWTSSTDTQYF.

The chain combines TRBV28 with TRBJ1-4; 9 nucleotides agree with TRBD1. The CDR3 is 15 residues long. Trimming at V came to 6 bases and at J to 8 bases, leaving 10 bases not matched to a gene. CDR1 is MDHEN and CDR2 is SYDVKM in the germline V gene. The CDR3 is CASSYGDRGEEKLFF. CDR3 coding DNA: TGTGCCAGCAGCTACGGCGACAGGGGGGAAGAAAAACTGTTTTTT.

The chain combines TRBV19 with TRBJ1-3; no definite D call. The CDR3 runs 13 residues. Germline CDR1 is LNHDA and CDR2 is SQIVND (reference sequence). With 7 bases removed from V and 0 bases from J, the gap between germline ends came to 7 bases. The CDR3 loop is CASNVYSGNTIYF. CDR3 in DNA: TGTGCCAGTAACGTCTACTCTGGAAACACCATATATTTT.

V and J are TRBV6-6 and TRBJ2-7, with 11 bases lining up with TRBD1. V lost 6 bases to trimming and J lost 6 bases; unmatched junction nucleotides: 10. The germline V gene encodes CDR1 MNHNY and CDR2 SVGAGI (reference sequence). The CDR3 extends over 15 amino acids. The CDR3 region has the DNA TGTGCCAGCAGCCTATCCGGGACAGGGGGTTTCGAGCAGTACTTC. Translating it yields CASSLSGTGGFEQYF.

V usage is TRBV10-3 and J usage is TRBJ2-5; TRBD2 matches at 7 bases. This CDR3 has 15 amino acids. The V segment lost 1 base and the J segment 4 bases; nucleotides outside the gene matches: 6. In germline, CDR1 is ENHRY, CDR2 SYGVKD. The CDR3 nucleotides are TGTGCCATCAGTGAGTTCGGGAGGTCTGGAGAGACCCAGTACTTC. As protein: CAISEFGRSGETQYF.

The V call is TRBV7-8, the J call TRBJ1-3; D is possibly TRBD1 (5 bases). Trimming shortened V by 2 bases and J by 0 bases, and 14 bases separated the two germline ends. The CDR3 has 17 residues. The germline V gene encodes CDR1 SGHVS and CDR2 FQNEAQ. The CDR3 DNA is TGTGCCAGCAGCTTATCGACAGAGTTATACTCTGGAAACACCATATATTTT. It translates to CASSLSTELYSGNTIYF.

This clone was seen a single time. As DNA, the CDR3 is TGTGCCAGCAGTGACAGGGTGAACACCGGGGAGCTGTTTTTT. It encodes CASSDRVNTGELFF. The chain employs TRBV2 and TRBJ2-2; D may be TRBD1 (5 bases). Trimming cost V 3 bases and J 1 base, with 6 bases left between them. There are 14 residues in the CDR3. Looked up from germline, CDR1 is SNHLY and CDR2 is FYNNEI.

V gene TRBV9 combines with J gene TRBJ1-3; D uncertain. This CDR3 is built from 14 residues. From germline, CDR1 is SGDLS and CDR2 YYNGEE. Trimming pared 2 bases from V and 0 bases from J, leaving 6 bases between. In DNA, the CDR3 is TGTGCCAGCAGCGTCAGTGGCTCTGGAAACACCATATATTTT. Its translation: CASSVSGSGNTIYF.

The chain recombines TRBV6-1 with TRBJ2-1; 7 positions agree with TRBD1. Germline V CDR1 and CDR2: MNHNS, SASEGT. The V segment lost 7 bases and the J segment 7 bases; nucleotides outside the gene matches: 10. The CDR3 sequence is 14 residues long. As DNA, the CDR3 is TGTGCCAGCACTAGGGCAGGGGGATCGAATGAGCAGTTCTTC. Protein product: CASTRAGGSNEQFF.